The subject of this entry is one T cell receptor beta chain. Other DNA sequences in the same sample also yield this CDR3. Trimming removed 4 bases from V and 5 bases from J, with 8 bases in between. CDR1 and CDR2 (germline): LGHDT, YNNKEL (reference sequence). The CDR3 length is 12 residues. This specimen comes from a study of blood T cell repertoires in COVID-19. Profiling relied on immunoSEQ multiplex PCR, and the TCRdb table lists in-frame clones only, not all of them. The data contain roughly 200,000 clones, 80% to 90% of them singletons. This chain links TRBV3-1 (or the pseudogene TRBV3-2) with TRBJ1-1; D gene ambiguous. This TCR was sampled from a human donor in a cohort sampled during active COVID-19. The material sequenced was peripheral blood. The CDR3 DNA sequence: TGTGCCAGCAGCCCAAGAGGTACTGAAGCTTTCTTT. Protein product: CASSPRGTEAFF.